The 21 T cell receptor beta chains given below trace back to one sample, sequenced in a study of tumor-infiltrating lymphocytes in localized non-small cell lung cancer. Some clones are missing from TCRdb's copy, which holds only in-frame ones; the method was immunoSEQ multiplex PCR. The sample holds 15,000 to 20,000 clones, more than 70% seen once. Material: uninvolved lung tissue not adjacent to the tumor. The receptor set was obtained from a human donor with non-small cell lung cancer.

The chain recombines TRBV6-5 with TRBJ1-1; 7 bases align to TRBD1. In germline, CDR1 is MNHEY, CDR2 SVGAGI. The CDR3 has 14 amino acids. V gave up 0 bases and J gave up 6 bases; unmatched junction bases: 4. CDR3 nucleotides: TGTGCCAGCAGTTACTCGCTGACAGGGTCTGAAGCTTTCTTT. This gives the protein CASSYSLTGSEAFF.

This clone was observed a single time. This chain links TRBV28 with TRBJ2-1; D is uncertain. Germline V CDR1 and CDR2: MDHEN, SYDVKM. CDR3 length equals 13 residues. Between the trimmed V and J ends, which lost 8 bases and 0 bases, there was a span of 8 bases. CDR3 amino acids: CASADFSYNEQFF. The CDR3 nucleotides are TGTGCCAGCGCAGACTTCTCCTACAATGAGCAGTTCTTC.

This clone was seen a few times. The rearrangement uses TRBV5-1 and TRBJ2-3; the D gene could be TRBD1 or TRBD2 (6 bases each). V lost 2 bases and J 5 bases, leaving 24 bases between the germline ends. Germline V gene sequence: CDR1 SGHRS, CDR2 YFSETQ. The CDR3 sequence is 18 residues long. CDR3 bases: TGCGCCAGCAGCTTCGAGCCGTTAGGCGGAGGGGGAGGAGATACGCAGTATTTT. Protein: CASSFEPLGGGGGDTQYF. The variable domain in full, completed from reference TRBV5-1 and TRBJ2-3, reads KAGVTQTPRYLIKTRGQQVTLSCSPISGHRSVSWYQQTPGQGLQFLFEYFSETQRNKGNFPGRFSGRQFSNSRSEMNVSTLELGDSALYLCASSFEPLGGGGGDTQYFGPGTRLTVL.

The J gene is TRBJ2-3, the V gene TRBV25-1, with 7 positions matching TRBD1. The ends lost 4 bases at V and 1 base at J; junction bases unmatched: 8. The CDR3 sequence is 16 residues long. Germline loops: CDR1 MGHDK, CDR2 SYGVNS. Here the CDR3 DNA reads TGTGCCAGCAGTGCAAGACAGGGATGGGGCACAGATACGCAGTATTTT. It translates to CASSARQGWGTDTQYF.

The sample holds a few counts of this clone. The V gene is TRBV2, the J gene TRBJ1-1; 8 bases match TRBD1. Germline-derived CDR1 and CDR2 are SNHLY and FYNNEI. V shed 0 bases and J 6 bases; nucleotides not matched to a gene: 6. The CDR3 runs to 15 residues. CDR3 loop: CASSEAQGAMAEAFF. For the CDR3, the DNA is TGTGCCAGCAGTGAAGCGCAGGGGGCGATGGCTGAAGCTTTCTTT.

The gene calls are TRBV5-5 and TRBJ2-6; maybe TRBD2 (5 bases). The CDR3 is 14 amino acids. Germline CDR1 SGHKS, CDR2 YYEKEE (reference sequence). Trimming pared 4 bases from V and 1 base from J, leaving 6 bases between. The CDR3 coding sequence is TGTGCCAGCAGCCGGGGTTCTGGGGCCAACGTCCTGACTTTC. Translated, it gives CASSRGSGANVLTF.

This clone came up a few times. V and J are TRBV4-2 and TRBJ1-5; no clear D. The germline gives CDR1 LGHNA, CDR2 YNFKEQ. This CDR3 is built from 12 residues. Between the trimmed V and J ends, which lost 0 bases and 7 bases, there was a span of 4 bases. In DNA form, the CDR3 reads TGTGCCAGCAGCCAAGATGGACAGCCCCAGCATTTT. It specifies CASSQDGQPQHF.

The chain is built from TRBV7-9 and TRBJ1-1; 9 bases map to TRBD1. Germline assignment: CDR1 SEHNR and CDR2 FQNEAQ (reference sequence). The length of the CDR3 is 14 residues. J gave up 3 bases and V 4 bases, and 3 bases lay outside the gene matches. The CDR3 sequence is CASSSWTGDTEAFF. The DNA of the CDR3 is TGTGCCAGCAGCTCCTGGACAGGGGACACTGAAGCTTTCTTT.

J is TRBJ2-7 and V is TRBV7-3; 7 nucleotides match TRBD1. V lost 6 bases and J lost 5; bases outside the gene matches: 4. The CDR3 has 12 amino acids. Germline V gene sequence: CDR1 SGHTA, CDR2 FQGTGA. The CDR3: CASSSTGDEQYF. DNA of the CDR3: TGTGCCAGCAGTTCAACAGGGGACGAGCAGTACTTC.

This clone appeared a single time. The chain has TRBV6-1 and TRBJ1-5; D not certain. Germline CDR1 reads MNHNS; CDR2 reads SASEGT. V was shortened by 4 bases and J by 1 base, with 5 bases between the two germline ends. The CDR3 spans 13 residues. The CDR3 DNA is TGTGCCAGCAGTGGGGAGAGCAATCAGCCCCAGCATTTT. It yields the protein CASSGESNQPQHF.

V gene TRBV9 combines with J gene TRBJ1-1; D unresolved. Germline V gene sequence: CDR1 SGDLS, CDR2 YYNGEE. The ends were cut back, 1 base at V and 4 bases at J, with 8 bases in the middle. This CDR3 spans 13 amino acids. CDR3 DNA: TGTGCCAGCAGCGTAACAGAGGTCACTGAAGCTTTCTTT. Translating it yields CASSVTEVTEAFF.

The chain links TRBV5-1 to TRBJ2-7, with D hard to call. The V and J ends lost 0 bases and 3 bases respectively, with 7 bases between them. The germline V gene has CDR1 SGHRS and CDR2 YFSETQ. This CDR3 region has 13 residues. The CDR3 bases are TGCGCCAGCAGCTTGGCGCCGGACTACGAGCAGTACTTC. It encodes CASSLAPDYEQYF.

This sequence joins TRBV7-2 and TRBJ2-1, with TRBD2 as a possible D gene (6 bases). Germline V gives CDR1 SGHTA, CDR2 FQGNSA. CDR3 length: 16 residues. Trimming shortened V by 0 bases and J by 4 bases, and 13 bases separated the two germline ends. In nucleotides, the CDR3 is TGTGCCAGCAGCTTAGCGGGGACTCAGCTGTACAATGAGCAGTTCTTC. This codes for CASSLAGTQLYNEQFF. Combining the CDR3 with reference TRBV7-2 and TRBJ2-1 gives the whole variable domain GAGVSQSPSNKVTEKGKDVELRCDPISGHTALYWYRQSLGQGLEFLIYFQGNSAPDKSGLPSDRFSAERTGGSVSTLTIQRTQQEDSAVYLCASSLAGTQLYNEQFFGPGTRLTVL.

The genes are TRBV13 and TRBJ2-1; TRBD1 matches 7 bases. The CDR3 runs 14 residues. Looked up from germline, CDR1 is PRHDT and CDR2 is FYEKMQ (reference sequence). Trimming took 3 bases from V and 9 from J; bases not matched to a gene: 8. CDR3: CASSLRDRVAEQFF. The CDR3 coding sequence is TGTGCCAGCAGCTTGAGAGACAGGGTAGCTGAGCAGTTCTTC. Drawing the rest from reference TRBV13 and TRBJ2-1, the complete variable domain is AAGVIQSPRHLIKEKRETATLKCYPIPRHDTVYWYQQGPGQDPQFLISFYEKMQSDKGSIPDRFSAQQFSDYHSELNMSSLELGDSALYFCASSLRDRVAEQFFGPGTRLTVL.

V and J are TRBV11-2 and TRBJ2-3; D gene ambiguous. V lost 3 bases and J 2 bases, leaving 12 bases between the germline ends. Per germline, CDR1 SGHAT and CDR2 FQNNGV. The CDR3 has 15 amino acids. The CDR3 protein is CASSFYGYATDTQYF. CDR3 coding DNA: TGTGCCAGCAGCTTTTATGGGTATGCCACAGATACGCAGTATTTT.

The CDR3 spells CASSTSSRQETQYF. The CDR3 DNA reads TGCGCCAGCAGTACCTCTAGTCGCCAAGAGACCCAGTACTTC. The chain has TRBV10-2 and TRBJ2-5; D call uncertain. V dropped 5 bases and J dropped 1 base, with 11 bases sitting between them. The length of the CDR3 is 14 residues. Germline V gene lookup returns CDR1 WSHSY and CDR2 SAAADI.

The V gene is TRBV29-1, the J gene TRBJ1-2; D is ambiguous. Germline assignment: CDR1 SQVTM and CDR2 ANQGSEA. Trimming shortened V by 7 bases and J by 6 bases, and 24 bases separated the two germline ends. This CDR3 region has 15 residues. The CDR3 here is CSAQATLAFDDGYTF. CDR3 nucleotide sequence: TGCAGCGCACAAGCGACACTTGCTTTCGATGATGGCTACACCTTC.

This clone rates as medium-sized (0.01 to 0.1%). The V and J genes are TRBV10-2 and TRBJ1-5; D may be TRBD1 (5 bases). Trimming left V 3 bases short and J 1 base short, with 7 bases between. CDR1 WSHSY and CDR2 SAAADI come from the germline V gene. CDR3 size: 14 residues. The CDR3 DNA reads TGCGCCAGCAGTGAAGCAGGGAGCAATCAGCCCCAGCATTTT. Its protein is CASSEAGSNQPQHF.

V and J are TRBV6-1 and TRBJ2-5; tentatively, D is TRBD1 (5 bases). Germline-derived CDR1 and CDR2 are MNHNS and SASEGT. The CDR3 spans 16 residues. The V gene lost 4 bases and the J gene lost 2 bases, with 17 bases spanning the gap. The CDR3 bases are TGTGCCAGCAGTGTCGGCATTGGGGCGGCTCAAGAGACCCAGTACTTC. This codes for CASSVGIGAAQETQYF.

This clone was seen a single time. The chain recombines TRBV6-5 with TRBJ2-7; TRBD1 matches 7 bases. The germline gives CDR1 MNHEY, CDR2 SVGAGI. This CDR3 spans 13 amino acids. With V trimmed by 8 bases and J by 0 bases, 4 bases remained unmatched. The CDR3 sequence: CASRTGNSYEQYF. In DNA, the CDR3 is TGTGCCAGCCGGACAGGCAACTCCTACGAGCAGTACTTC.

The V call is TRBV6-6, the J call TRBJ2-5; a weak D match, TRBD1 (5 bases). Germline values: CDR1 MNHNY, CDR2 SVGAGI (reference sequence). The CDR3 is 12 residues long. V gave up 10 bases and J gave up 0 bases, with 9 bases separating them. CDR3 sequence reads: CATQGDQETQYF. DNA for the CDR3: TGTGCCACCCAGGGCGACCAAGAGACCCAGTACTTC.